These T cell receptor beta chains were read from a single sample in a study of blood T cell repertoires in COVID-19. Clones were sequenced by immunoSEQ multiplex PCR, and TCRdb holds only the in-frame ones, with some missing. The sample carries about 55,000 clones, 70% to 90% recorded once. Sequences were obtained from peripheral blood. The receptors were sampled from a man aged 55 to 70 with acute or convalescent COVID-19. Each CDR3 is given with its conserved first and last residue. D genes are given only for firm matches.

CASSPPLSGHLAPLHF . TRBV28
CASSLRQGYNEQFF TRBD1 TRBV9
CASSQDNFLAGGPSSYNEQFF TRBD2 TRBV4-3
CASSLAREGLRNEQFF . TRBV5-5
CASSLILGTGSRGYTF TRBD1 TRBV7-9
CASSFRVNEQFF . TRBV13
CASNPPGPGDEQYF . TRBV28
CASSSSGRYEQYF TRBD2 TRBV7-3
CASSAGAGNTIYF . TRBV19
CASSQSFRTGDTGELFF TRBD1 TRBV23-1
CASSLGQGPNQPQHF TRBD1 TRBV7-9
CASSLATGEGSVTQYF TRBD1 TRBV5-1
CASSETGSYNEQFF . TRBV10-2
CASSREQGTDYGYTF TRBD1 TRBV4-3
CASSFGVDSLEQYF . TRBV5-1
CASTYRGRTEAFF TRBD1 TRBV6-5
CASSSGTMNTEAFF . TRBV5-1
CASSPKKGVGAFF . TRBV7-8
CASSPRTGDEKLFF TRBD1 TRBV5-1
CASSVMPAGRGTGELFF TRBD2 TRBV9
CASSLEAGGLYNEQFF . TRBV5-1
CASSEQANSNQPQHF . TRBV6-1
CASSLGQGPNYGYTF TRBD1 TRBV7-2
CASSGRDRGYSPLHF TRBD1 TRBV19
CASSAGTGNEKLFF TRBD1 TRBV11-1
CASSLHDRVQPQHF TRBD1 TRBV28
CASRGGMNTEAFF . TRBV7-3
CASSLIRGGEQFF . TRBV2
CASSLWPNDLYNEQFF . TRBV27
CSVGTGDGYGYTF TRBD1 TRBV29-1
CASSTTPVGLYNEQFF . TRBV5-1
CASSQDRDTLGEQFF . TRBV4-3
CASSLTGDTEAFF TRBD1 TRBV7-2
CASSIATEQPQHF . TRBV19
CASSQTGGGIVGQPQHF TRBD1 TRBV28